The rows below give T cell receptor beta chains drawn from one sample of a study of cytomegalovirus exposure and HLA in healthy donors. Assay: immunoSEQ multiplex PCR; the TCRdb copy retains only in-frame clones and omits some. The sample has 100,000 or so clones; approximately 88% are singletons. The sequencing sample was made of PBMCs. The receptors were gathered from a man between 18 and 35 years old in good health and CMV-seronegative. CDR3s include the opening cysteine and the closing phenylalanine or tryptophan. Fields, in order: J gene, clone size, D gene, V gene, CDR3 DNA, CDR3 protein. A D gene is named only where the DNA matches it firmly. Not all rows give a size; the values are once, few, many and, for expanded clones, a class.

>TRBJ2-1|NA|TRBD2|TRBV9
TGTGCCAGCAGCGTAGGGGGGACAAACTTTTGGACTAGCGGTAACGTCTACAATGAGCAGTTCTTC
CASSVGGTNFWTSGNVYNEQFF
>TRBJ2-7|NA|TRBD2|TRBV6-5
TGTGCCAGCAGTTACTCACGGGGGGGCCTTAGGTACGAGCAGTACTTC
CASSYSRGGLRYEQYF
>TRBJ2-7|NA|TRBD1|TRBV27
TGTGCCAGCAGTACCCGGACAGGGGAACGCTACGAGCAGTACTTC
CASSTRTGERYEQYF
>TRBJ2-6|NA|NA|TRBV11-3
TGTGCCAGCAGCCTAACAGGATCTGGGGCCAACGTCCTGACTTTC
CASSLTGSGANVLTF
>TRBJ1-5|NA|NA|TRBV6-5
TGTGCCAGCAGCCGGAAGGCGCAGGGTAATCAGCCCCAGCATTTT
CASSRKAQGNQPQHF
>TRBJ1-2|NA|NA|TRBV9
TGTGCCAGCAGCGTAGGAGGGGGGGACTATGGCTACACCTTC
CASSVGGGDYGYTF
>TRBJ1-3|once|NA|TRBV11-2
TGTGCCAGCAGGCCTTTAAGAGGAGGTACTGGAAACACCATATATTTT
CASRPLRGGTGNTIYF
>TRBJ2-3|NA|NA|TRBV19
TGTGCCAGTAGTATGCCGAGGGGCACAGATACGCAGTATTTT
CASSMPRGTDTQYF
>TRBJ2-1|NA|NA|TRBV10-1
TGCGCCAGCAGTGACAATAGCTATGAGCAGTTCTTC
CASSDNSYEQFF
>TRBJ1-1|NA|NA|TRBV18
TGTGCCAGCTCACCACTTCAGGAGAACACTGAAGCTTTCTTT
CASSPLQENTEAFF
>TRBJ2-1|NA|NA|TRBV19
TGTGCCAGTAGTATAGCCTTTAATGAGCAGTTCTTC
CASSIAFNEQFF
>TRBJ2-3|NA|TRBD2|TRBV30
TGTGCCTGGGCGGGAGACAGACGCACAGATACGCAGTATTTT
CAWAGDRRTDTQYF
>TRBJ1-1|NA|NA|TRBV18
TGTGCCAGCTCACCCGGTGGCGGCAGGGTCGCTTTCTTT
CASSPGGGRVAFF
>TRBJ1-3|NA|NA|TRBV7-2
TGTGCCAGCAGCTTAGGGCAAACGGAGGGAAACACCATATATTTT
CASSLGQTEGNTIYF
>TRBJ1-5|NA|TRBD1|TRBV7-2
TGTGCCAGCAGCTTAGCCGACAGGGGGGAACAGCCCCAGCATTTT
CASSLADRGEQPQHF
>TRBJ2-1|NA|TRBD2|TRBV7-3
TGTGCCAGCAGCTTAACGTCTAGCGGGTCCTACAATGAGCAGTTCTTC
CASSLTSSGSYNEQFF
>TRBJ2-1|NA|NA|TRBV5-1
TGCGCCAGCAGCCGGGGGGCGAATGAGCAGTTCTTC
CASSRGANEQFF
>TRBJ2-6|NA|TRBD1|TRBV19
TGTGCCAGTACCCTGACAGGGGGCGGCTCTGGGGCCAACGTCCTGACTTTC
CASTLTGGGSGANVLTF
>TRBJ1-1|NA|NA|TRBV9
TGTGCCAGCAGCGTAGAGGTGGGTCCGAGGACTGAAGCTTTCTTT
CASSVEVGPRTEAFF
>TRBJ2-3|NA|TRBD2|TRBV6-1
TGTGCCAGCAGTGAAGCGAATAGCGGGAGTCTAGATACGCAGTATTTT
CASSEANSGSLDTQYF
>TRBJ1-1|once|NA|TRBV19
TGTGCCAGTACTTGGCAGAAGAACACTGAAGCTTTCTTT
CASTWQKNTEAFF
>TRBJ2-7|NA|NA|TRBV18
TGTGCCAGCTCACGGGGGCACTACGAGCAGTACTTC
CASSRGHYEQYF
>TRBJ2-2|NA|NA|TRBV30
TGTGCCTCCTTCAGGACGAACACCGGGGAGCTGTTTTTT
CASFRTNTGELFF
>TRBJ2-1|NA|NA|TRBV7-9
TGTGCCAGCAGCTTAGGGAGGGGTCTTCACAATGAGCAGTTCTTC
CASSLGRGLHNEQFF
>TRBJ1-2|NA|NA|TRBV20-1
TGCAGTGTGTGGGGCCGATATGGCTACACCTTC
CSVWGRYGYTF
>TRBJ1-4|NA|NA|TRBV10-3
TGTGCCATCAGTGGTAGCCGGGGTGGTATGAGGGAAAAACTGTTTTTT
CAISGSRGGMREKLFF
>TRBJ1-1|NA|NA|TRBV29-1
TGCAGCGTTCCGGGGAGTACTGAAGCTTTCTTT
CSVPGSTEAFF
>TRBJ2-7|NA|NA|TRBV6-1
TGTGCCAGCAGCCCTCTTTTCGAGCAGTACTTC
CASSPLFEQYF
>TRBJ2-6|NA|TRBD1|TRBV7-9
TGTGCCAGCAGCCTAGTACAGGGGAGTGGGGCCAACGTCCTGACTTTC
CASSLVQGSGANVLTF
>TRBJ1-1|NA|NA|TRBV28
TGTGCCAGCAGTGGGGGGTTAAACACTGAAGCTTTCTTT
CASSGGLNTEAFF
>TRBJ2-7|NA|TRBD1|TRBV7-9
TGTGCCAGCAGCTCCCGGGACAGGGTCCACGAGCAGTACTTC
CASSSRDRVHEQYF
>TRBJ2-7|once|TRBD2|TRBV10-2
TGCGCCAGCACCTGGACTAGCGGATCCTACGAGCAGTACTTC
CASTWTSGSYEQYF
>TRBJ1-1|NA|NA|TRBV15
TGTGCCACCAGCAGAGCTCGGCTTTTAGCGGACACTGAAGCTTTCTTT
CATSRARLLADTEAFF
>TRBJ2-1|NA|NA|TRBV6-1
TGTGCCAGCAGGACCCCGGACTGGAATGAGGATGAGCAGTTCTTC
CASRTPDWNEDEQFF
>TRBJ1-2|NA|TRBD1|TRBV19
TGTGCCAGTAGTCTCCCGACAGGGGCGGGCTATGGCTACACCTTC
CASSLPTGAGYGYTF
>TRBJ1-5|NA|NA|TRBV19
TGTGCCAGTAGTGAAGAGGCTTCTAGGAATCAGCCCCAGCATTTT
CASSEEASRNQPQHF
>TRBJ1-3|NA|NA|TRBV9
TGTGCCAGCAGCTCCCGTGGAGGAGTCTCTGGAAACACCATATATTTT
CASSSRGGVSGNTIYF
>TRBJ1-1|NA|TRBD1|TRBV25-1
TGTGCCAGCAGTGCAACAGGGGGAAACACTGAAGCTTTCTTT
CASSATGGNTEAFF
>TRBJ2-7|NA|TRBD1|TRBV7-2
TGTGCCAGCAGCTTAGGGGGACAGGGTTTACGGGAGCAGTACTTC
CASSLGGQGLREQYF
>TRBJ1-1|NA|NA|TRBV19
TGTGCCAGTAGAGAGCTAAACACTGAAGCTTTCTTT
CASRELNTEAFF
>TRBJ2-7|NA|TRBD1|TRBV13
TGTGCCAGCAGCGAAAGAACAGGGGCCTACGAGCAGTACTTC
CASSERTGAYEQYF
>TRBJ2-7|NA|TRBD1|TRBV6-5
TGTGCCAGCAGTTACGGAAAAGGACAGGTCTACGAGCAGTACTTC
CASSYGKGQVYEQYF
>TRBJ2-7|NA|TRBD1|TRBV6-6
TGTGCCAGCGCCCTGGGACAGATCTCCTACGAGCAGTACTTC
CASALGQISYEQYF
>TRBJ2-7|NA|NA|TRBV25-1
TGTGCCAGCAGGCCCACGGAGACCTACGAGCAGTACTTC
CASRPTETYEQYF
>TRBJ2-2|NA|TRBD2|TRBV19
TGTGCCAGTACCTGGACTAGCGGGAGCCCCGGGGAGCTGTTTTTT
CASTWTSGSPGELFF
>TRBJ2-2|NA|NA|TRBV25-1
TGTGCCAGCAGCGTTACAGGCGCGAACACCGGGGAGCTGTTTTTT
CASSVTGANTGELFF
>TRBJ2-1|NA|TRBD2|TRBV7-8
TGTGCCAGCAGCTTATTCGGGGAGGGAGATGAGCAGTTCTTC
CASSLFGEGDEQFF
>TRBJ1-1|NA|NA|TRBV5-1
TGCGCCAGCAGCTTGGTGGGGCCGAACACTGAAGCTTTCTTT
CASSLVGPNTEAFF
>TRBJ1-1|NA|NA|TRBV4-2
TGTGCCAGCAGCCAAGAGGGGAGACGACTGAACACTGAAGCTTTCTTT
CASSQEGRRLNTEAFF
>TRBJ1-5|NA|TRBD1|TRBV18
TGTGCCAGCTCAGAACGGACAGGCACTCAGCATTTT
CASSERTGTQHF